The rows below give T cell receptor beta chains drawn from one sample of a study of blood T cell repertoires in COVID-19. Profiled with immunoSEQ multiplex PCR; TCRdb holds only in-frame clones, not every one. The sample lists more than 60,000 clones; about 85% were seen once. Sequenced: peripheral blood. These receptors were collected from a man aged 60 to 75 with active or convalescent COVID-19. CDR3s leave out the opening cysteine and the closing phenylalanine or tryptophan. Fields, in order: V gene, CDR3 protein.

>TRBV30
AWSVLAGGNTIY
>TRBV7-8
ASSQGTVWDEAF
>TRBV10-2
AHYPDRGRYNEQF
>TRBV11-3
ASSLGQGTGNTIY
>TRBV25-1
ASSEGRGTEAF
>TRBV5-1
ASSPGQGNEKLF
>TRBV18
ASSPPQGGGTDTQY
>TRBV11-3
ASSLEGAFLFMDPNTGELF
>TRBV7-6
ASTPESTGGMREQY
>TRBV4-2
ASSQDPSPGTEAF
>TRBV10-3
AISGQGLAGELF
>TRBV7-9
ASSSSGAHYGYT
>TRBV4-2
ASSQDMGRGQPQH
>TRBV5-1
ASSEWGRGREETQY
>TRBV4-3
ASSQGWRGGFTDTQY
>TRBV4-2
ASSQERGRGGTGELF
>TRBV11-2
ASSSGLAGDYNEQF
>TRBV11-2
ASSYLRVPEAF
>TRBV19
ASSMTGTLRGLTSGANVLT
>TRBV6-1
ASSEAEGGGWNEQF
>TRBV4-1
ASSQSATANTEAF
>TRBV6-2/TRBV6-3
ASSTHSLRPDTQY